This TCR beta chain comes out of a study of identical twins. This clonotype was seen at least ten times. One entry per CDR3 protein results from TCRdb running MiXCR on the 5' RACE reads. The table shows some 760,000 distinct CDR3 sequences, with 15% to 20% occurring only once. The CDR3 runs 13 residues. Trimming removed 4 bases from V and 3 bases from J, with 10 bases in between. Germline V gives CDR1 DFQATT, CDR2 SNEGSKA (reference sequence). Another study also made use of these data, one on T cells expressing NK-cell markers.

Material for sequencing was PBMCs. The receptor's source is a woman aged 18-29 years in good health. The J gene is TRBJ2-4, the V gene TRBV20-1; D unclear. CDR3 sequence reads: CSATYWGKNIQYF. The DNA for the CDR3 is TGCAGTGCTACCTATTGGGGCAAAAACATTCAGTACTTC.